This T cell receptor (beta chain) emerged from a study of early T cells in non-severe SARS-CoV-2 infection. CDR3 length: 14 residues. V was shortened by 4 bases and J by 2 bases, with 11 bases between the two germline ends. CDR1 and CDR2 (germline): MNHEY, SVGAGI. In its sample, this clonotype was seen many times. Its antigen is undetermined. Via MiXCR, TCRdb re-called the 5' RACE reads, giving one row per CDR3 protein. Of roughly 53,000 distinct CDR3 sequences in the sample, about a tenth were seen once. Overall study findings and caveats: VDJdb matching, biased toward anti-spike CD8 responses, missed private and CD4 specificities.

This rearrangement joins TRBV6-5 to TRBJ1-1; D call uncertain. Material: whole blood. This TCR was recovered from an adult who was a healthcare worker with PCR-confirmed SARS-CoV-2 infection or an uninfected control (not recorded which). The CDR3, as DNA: TGTGCCAGCAGTTCCATTGACACCAACACTGAAGCTTTCTTT. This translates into CASSSIDTNTEAFF.